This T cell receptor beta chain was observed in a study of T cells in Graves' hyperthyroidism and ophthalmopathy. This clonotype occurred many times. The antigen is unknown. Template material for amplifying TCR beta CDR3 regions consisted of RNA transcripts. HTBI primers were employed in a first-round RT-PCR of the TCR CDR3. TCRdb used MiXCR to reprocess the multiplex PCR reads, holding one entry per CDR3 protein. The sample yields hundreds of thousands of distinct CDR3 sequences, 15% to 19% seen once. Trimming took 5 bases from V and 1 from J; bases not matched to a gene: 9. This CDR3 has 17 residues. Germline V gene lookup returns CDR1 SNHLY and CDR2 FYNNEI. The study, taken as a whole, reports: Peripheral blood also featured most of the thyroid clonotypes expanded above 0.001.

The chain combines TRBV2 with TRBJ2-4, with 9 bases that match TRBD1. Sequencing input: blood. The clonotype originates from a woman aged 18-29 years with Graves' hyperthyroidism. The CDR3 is CASSWMSGQGAKNIQYF. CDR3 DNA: TGTGCCAGCAGTTGGATGTCGGGACAGGGTGCCAAAAACATTCAGTACTTC.